This T cell receptor beta chain originates from a study of CD8 T cells in ankylosing spondylitis. Whole-study results and caveats: Clones linked to the disease showed a CD8+ phenotype. They occurred at relatively low frequencies in peripheral blood.

Concerning this clonotype: Antigen unknown.

With molecular barcodes, quantitative 5'-RACE was used to make the TCR beta libraries. TCRdb recomputed calls from the 5' RACE reads with MiXCR, one row per CDR3 protein. The sample lists about 33,000 distinct CDR3 sequences, 11% occurring once. Trimming stripped 0 bases from V and 3 bases from J, with 15 bases between. The germline CDR1 and CDR2 sequences are ENHRY and SYGVKD. The CDR3 has 16 amino acids. The receptor was derived from a male donor with ankylosing spondylitis. Material for sequencing was synovial fluid, either unsorted or a sorted T cell fraction (not recorded which). The chain couples TRBV10-3 to TRBJ2-7; tentative D call: TRBD1 (5 bases). CDR3 sequence: CAISESSAGKSYEQYF. CDR3 in DNA: TGTGCCATCAGTGAGTCGTCGGCAGGGAAAAGCTACGAGCAGTACTTC.